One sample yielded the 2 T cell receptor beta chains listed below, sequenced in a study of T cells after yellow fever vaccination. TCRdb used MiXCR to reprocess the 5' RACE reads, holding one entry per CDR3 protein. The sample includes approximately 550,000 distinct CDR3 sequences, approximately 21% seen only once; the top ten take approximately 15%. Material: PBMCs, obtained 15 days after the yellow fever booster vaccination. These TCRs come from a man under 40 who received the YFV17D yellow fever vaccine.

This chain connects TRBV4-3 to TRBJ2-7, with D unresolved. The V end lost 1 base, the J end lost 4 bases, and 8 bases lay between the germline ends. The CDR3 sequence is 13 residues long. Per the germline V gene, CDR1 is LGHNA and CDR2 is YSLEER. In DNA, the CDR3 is TGCGCCAGCAGCCAAGCACCCCAATACGAGCAGTACTTC. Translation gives CASSQAPQYEQYF.

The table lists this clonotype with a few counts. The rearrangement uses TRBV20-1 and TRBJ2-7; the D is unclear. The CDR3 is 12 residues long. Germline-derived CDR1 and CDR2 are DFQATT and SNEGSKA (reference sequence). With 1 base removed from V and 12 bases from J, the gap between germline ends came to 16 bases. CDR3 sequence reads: CSARGAVGFPYF. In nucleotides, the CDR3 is TGCAGTGCTAGAGGCGCCGTCGGGTTTCCGTACTTC.